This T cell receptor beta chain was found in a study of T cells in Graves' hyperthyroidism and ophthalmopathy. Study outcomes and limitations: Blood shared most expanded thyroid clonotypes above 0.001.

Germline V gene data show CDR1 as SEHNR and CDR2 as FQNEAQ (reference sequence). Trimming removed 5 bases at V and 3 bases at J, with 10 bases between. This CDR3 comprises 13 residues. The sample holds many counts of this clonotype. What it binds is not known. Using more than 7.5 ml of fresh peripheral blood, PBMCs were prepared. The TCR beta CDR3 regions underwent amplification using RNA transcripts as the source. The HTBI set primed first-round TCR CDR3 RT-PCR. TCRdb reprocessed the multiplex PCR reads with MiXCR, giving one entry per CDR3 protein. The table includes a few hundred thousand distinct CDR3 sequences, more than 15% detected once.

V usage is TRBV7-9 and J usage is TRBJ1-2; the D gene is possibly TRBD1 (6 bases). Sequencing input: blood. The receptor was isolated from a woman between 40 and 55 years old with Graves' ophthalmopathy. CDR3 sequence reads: CASSRQVDYGYTF. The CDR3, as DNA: TGTGCCAGCAGCAGACAGGTGGACTATGGCTACACCTTC.